This entry lists 32 T cell receptor beta chains sequenced from one sample in a study of blood T cell repertoires in COVID-19. The protocol was immunoSEQ multiplex PCR, while the TCRdb copy is restricted to in-frame clones and leaves out a portion. The profile shows about 90,000 clones, about 75% of them singletons. The sample taken for sequencing was peripheral blood. All receptors come from a woman over 75 with acute or convalescent COVID-19.

The chain recombines TRBV5-4 with TRBJ2-7; D ambiguous. V lost 5 bases and J lost 5, with 8 bases in between. Germline V gives CDR1 SGHNT, CDR2 YYREEE (reference sequence). This CDR3 region has 11 residues. The CDR3 here is CASSIFDEQYF. The CDR3, as DNA: TGTGCCAGCAGTATTTTCGACGAGCAGTACTTC.

This sequence joins TRBV11-2 and TRBJ1-1; D is possibly TRBD1 (6 bases). Germline loops: CDR1 SGHAT, CDR2 FQNNGV. Deletions cut 5 bases from V and 3 bases from J, with 16 bases between. There are 15 residues in the CDR3. The CDR3 DNA follows: TGTGCCAGCAGCCAGTTACAGGGTTTTGACACTGAAGCTTTCTTT. This translates into CASSQLQGFDTEAFF. Combining the CDR3 with reference TRBV11-2 and TRBJ1-1 gives the whole variable domain EAGVAQSPRYKIIEKRQSVAFWCNPISGHATLYWYQQILGQGPKLLIQFQNNGVVDDSQLPKDRFSAERLKGVDSTLKIQPAKLEDSAVYLCASSQLQGFDTEAFFGQGTRLTVV.

The sample holds one count of this clone. The rearrangement joins TRBV2 to TRBJ1-2, with 7 positions matching TRBD1. V trimming: 4 bases; J trimming: 2 bases; junction bases outside the gene matches: 1. CDR3 length equals 13 residues. The V gene's germline CDR1 is SNHLY and CDR2 FYNNEI. The CDR3 DNA is TGTGCCAGCAGTGGACAGGGAAACTATGGCTACACCTTC. It translates to CASSGQGNYGYTF.

This chain links TRBV7-2 with TRBJ1-5; D may be TRBD1 (5 bases). V lost 4 bases, J lost 4 bases, and 14 bases lay in between. Germline CDR1 and CDR2: SGHTA and FQGNSA. CDR3 length: 15 residues. CDR3 nucleotides: TGTGCCAGCAGCTCGGAGAGTCGGGGGAATCAGCCCCAGCATTTT. It is translated as CASSSESRGNQPQHF.

The chain carries TRBV20-1 and TRBJ2-1, with D unresolved. CDR1 and CDR2 from the germline V gene are DFQATT and SNEGSKA (reference sequence). Trimming removed 3 bases at V and 7 bases at J, with 10 bases between. The CDR3 covers 12 residues. The CDR3, as DNA: TGCAGTGCTAGTCATCAAATGAATGAGCAGTTCTTC. It encodes CSASHQMNEQFF.

V gene TRBV2 combines with J gene TRBJ1-2; D uncertain. CDR1 is SNHLY, CDR2 FYNNEI, per germline. Trimming removed 5 bases from V and 3 bases from J, with 22 bases in between. This CDR3 is 17 amino acids long. The CDR3, as DNA: TGTGCCAGCAGTCTTGACCGTCGCGGGGAAGAGGACTATGGCTACACCTTC. Amino acids: CASSLDRRGEEDYGYTF.

J is TRBJ2-5 and V is TRBV19; 8 bases match TRBD2. CDR3 length: 12 residues. The junction had 1 base not matched to a gene; V was cut back by 6 bases and J by 4 bases. The germline V gene has CDR1 LNHDA and CDR2 SQIVND (reference sequence). The CDR3 DNA sequence: TGTGCCAGTAGCGGGGGGGGAGAGACCCAGTACTTC. This translates into CASSGGGETQYF.

This sequence joins TRBV4-1 and TRBJ1-5, with 8 bases aligning to TRBD1. Looked up from germline, CDR1 is MGHRA and CDR2 is YSYEKL. V dropped 4 bases and J dropped 9; count of bases not matched to a gene: 8. The CDR3 has 14 amino acids. This CDR3 reads CASSPRTGIAPQHF. The CDR3 DNA is TGCGCCAGCAGCCCCCGGACAGGGATCGCGCCCCAGCATTTT.

This sequence joins TRBV6-2 or TRBV6-3 and TRBJ2-1; 12 bases line up with TRBD2. The CDR3 is 16 residues long. V was clipped by 2 bases and J by 3 bases; unmatched bases: 2. The germline CDR1 and CDR2 sequences are MNHEY and SVGEGT. In DNA, the CDR3 is TGTGCCAGCAGTTACGCGGGACTAGCGGGCTACAATGAGCAGTTCTTC. It translates to CASSYAGLAGYNEQFF.

This clone appeared a single time. The CDR3 region is CASTDTGYNEQFF. The CDR3, as DNA: TGTGCCAGTACGGACACCGGCTACAATGAGCAGTTCTTC. This rearrangement joins TRBV19 to TRBJ2-1, with D possibly matching TRBD1 (5 bases). The CDR3 extends over 13 amino acids. CDR1 LNHDA and CDR2 SQIVND come from the germline V gene (reference sequence). The V end was cut by 7 bases, the J end by 3 bases, with 10 bases between.

J is TRBJ2-1 and V is TRBV19, with 7 bases fitting TRBD2. The CDR3 covers 15 residues. The V gene end was trimmed by 3 bases and the J gene end by 7 bases; junction bases not matched to a gene: 9. Germline V gives CDR1 LNHDA, CDR2 SQIVND (reference sequence). The CDR3 bases are TGTGCCAGTAGTATTGCGGGAGAGTCGGGTAATGAGCAGTTCTTC. This gives the protein CASSIAGESGNEQFF.

This clone has a handful of counts. The rearrangement links TRBV6-6 to TRBJ2-4, with a tentative D call TRBD2 (5 bases). CDR1 is MNHNY and CDR2 is SVGAGI in the germline V gene (reference sequence). V dropped 6 bases and J dropped 9 bases, with 12 bases sitting between them. The CDR3 loop spans 12 amino acids. The CDR3 nucleotides are TGTGCCAGCAGATCGGGAAACGGCATTCAGTACTTC. This gives the protein CASRSGNGIQYF.

This clone was observed once. The rearrangement uses TRBV25-1 and TRBJ2-7; D is possibly TRBD2 (7 bases). The V end was cut by 4 bases, the J end by 5 bases, with 12 bases between. This CDR3 is built from 13 residues. Germline V CDR1 and CDR2: MGHDK, SYGVNS. The CDR3 sequence is CASSAAGADEQYF. The CDR3 nucleotides read TGTGCCAGCAGTGCCGCGGGGGCTGACGAGCAGTACTTC.

The chain links TRBV15 to TRBJ2-1; D remains unclear. Germline V gene lookup returns CDR1 LNHNV and CDR2 YYDKDF (reference sequence). CDR3 length: 13 amino acids. The V end lost 0 bases, the J end lost 6 bases, and 6 bases lay between the germline ends. CDR3 DNA sequence: TGTGCCACCAGCAGAGATCCAGGCAATGAGCAGTTCTTC. This translates into CATSRDPGNEQFF.

This chain uses TRBV11-1 with TRBJ2-1; D is unclear. CDR3 length equals 12 residues. The germline CDR1 and CDR2 sequences are SGHAT and FQDESV (reference sequence). Trimming cost V 5 bases and J 7 bases, with 9 bases left between them. The CDR3 DNA reads TGTGCCAGCAGCCTAAACTATAATGAGCAGTTCTTC. Amino acid sequence: CASSLNYNEQFF.

The V call is TRBV11-2, the J call TRBJ1-6, with 8 bases aligning to TRBD1. This CDR3 is built from 14 residues. CDR1 SGHAT and CDR2 FQNNGV come from the germline V gene. The junction had 4 bases not matched to a gene; V was cut back by 5 bases and J by 7 bases. The CDR3, as DNA: TGTGCCAGCAGCGACAGGACAGGGAATTCACCCCTCCACTTT. Translated, it gives CASSDRTGNSPLHF. The full variable domain, with the rest looked up from reference TRBV11-2 and TRBJ1-6, is EAGVAQSPRYKIIEKRQSVAFWCNPISGHATLYWYQQILGQGPKLLIQFQNNGVVDDSQLPKDRFSAERLKGVDSTLKIQPAKLEDSAVYLCASSDRTGNSPLHFGNGTRLTVT.

J is TRBJ1-3 and V is TRBV7-9; D not resolved. This CDR3 contains 16 residues. The V and J ends lost 5 bases and 1 base respectively, with 15 bases between them. Germline CDR1 and CDR2: SEHNR and FQNEAQ (reference sequence). In DNA, the CDR3 is TGTGCCAGCAGCCCGAGGGATCGGCTATCTGGAAACACCATATATTTT. As protein: CASSPRDRLSGNTIYF.

This clone has only a few counts. The chain joins TRBV27 to TRBJ1-5; TRBD1 might be the D (6 bases). Germline V lookup: CDR1 MNHEY, CDR2 SMNVEV (reference sequence). Trimming left V 3 bases short and J 6 bases short, with 12 bases between. This CDR3 is built from 14 residues. The CDR3: CASSLWGGGQPQHF. CDR3 bases: TGTGCCAGCAGTTTGTGGGGGGGCGGTCAGCCCCAGCATTTT.

The chain links TRBV2 to TRBJ1-1, with 7 nucleotides matching TRBD1. After removal of 6 bases from V and 7 bases from J, the junction contained 2 bases not matched to a gene. Looked up from germline, CDR1 is SNHLY and CDR2 is FYNNEI. This CDR3 is 11 amino acids long. CDR3 DNA: TGTGCCAGCAGCCAGGGGGGTGAAGCTTTCTTT. Encoded protein: CASSQGGEAFF.

The rearrangement links TRBV18 to TRBJ1-2; 8 nucleotides align to TRBD1. Germline-derived CDR1 and CDR2 are KGHSH and LQKENI. CDR3 length: 14 residues. Unmatched junction bases numbered 7, after V lost 6 bases and J lost 4 bases. As DNA, the CDR3 is TGTGCCAGCTCCCCCGACAGGGGCGGCTATGGCTACACCTTC. Translation gives CASSPDRGGYGYTF. Full variable domain (remainder filled in from reference TRBV18 and TRBJ1-2): NAGVMQNPRHLVRRRGQEARLRCSPMKGHSHVYWYRQLPEEGLKFMVYLQKENIIDESGMPKERFSAEFPKEGPSILRIQQVVRGDSAAYFCASSPDRGGYGYTFGSGTRLTVV.

In DNA form, the CDR3 reads TGCGCCAGCAGCCAAGGTTTTGGGGACTTTAGCAATCAGCCCCAGCATTTT. Its protein product is CASSQGFGDFSNQPQHF. V is TRBV4-3 and J is TRBJ1-5; D may be TRBD1 (5 bases). CDR3 size: 17 residues. Trimming removed 1 base from V and 0 bases from J, with 13 bases in between. In germline, CDR1 is LGHNA, CDR2 YSLEER.

The V gene is TRBV5-1, the J gene TRBJ1-1; tentative D call: TRBD1 (5 bases). Germline V gene lookup returns CDR1 SGHRS and CDR2 YFSETQ. This CDR3 region has 16 residues. V was shortened by 1 base and J by 3 bases, with 16 bases between the two germline ends. CDR3 bases: TGCGCCAGCAGCTTGAGGCCCGCCGGGGGAGACACTGAAGCTTTCTTT. Amino acids: CASSLRPAGGDTEAFF.

The V and J genes are TRBV30 and TRBJ1-2, with D possibly TRBD1 on 5 matching bases. Trimming removed 1 base from V and 2 bases from J, with 11 bases in between. The CDR3 sequence is 14 residues long. Germline V gives CDR1 GTSNPN, CDR2 SVGIG (reference sequence). In DNA, the CDR3 is TGTGCCTGGAGTGACCGGACACGGAACTATGGCTACACCTTC. Amino acids: CAWSDRTRNYGYTF. Together with reference TRBV30 and TRBJ1-2, the CDR3 gives the full variable domain: SQTIHQWPATLVQPVGSPLSLECTVEGTSNPNLYWYRQAAGRGLQLLFYSVGIGQISSEVPQNLSASRPQDRQFILSSKKLLLSDSGFYLCAWSDRTRNYGYTFGSGTRLTVV.

The chain couples TRBV4-2 to TRBJ1-1; the D gene is possibly TRBD1 (6 bases). V shed 7 bases and J shed 0 bases, with 12 bases lying between them. Germline CDR1 LGHNA, CDR2 YNFKEQ. The CDR3 loop spans 14 amino acids. The CDR3 DNA is TGTGCCAGCACCCCGGACAGCGTGAACACTGAAGCTTTCTTT. Protein: CASTPDSVNTEAFF.

The sample holds a few counts of this clone. In DNA, the CDR3 is TGTGCCAGCAGCTCCCAGGGGTCCTCTGGAAACACCATATATTTT. It specifies CASSSQGSSGNTIYF. The gene calls are TRBV5-4 and TRBJ1-3; D is perhaps TRBD1 (6 bases). From germline, CDR1 is SGHNT and CDR2 YYREEE (reference sequence). This CDR3 is built from 15 residues. V was trimmed by 3 bases and J by 0 bases, leaving 10 bases between them.

The V and J genes are TRBV7-3 and TRBJ2-1; 8 bases match TRBD2. Germline V gene data show CDR1 as SGHTA and CDR2 as FQGTGA. V shed 6 bases and J 8 bases; nucleotides not matched to a gene: 18. CDR3 length: 17 amino acids. For the CDR3, the DNA is TGTGCCAGCAGTCCCGGGGGGGCCGGGCCTCGCCGGGATGAGCAGTTCTTC. It yields the protein CASSPGGAGPRRDEQFF.

This rearrangement joins TRBV11-2 to TRBJ2-1, with 10 bases lining up with TRBD2. V trimming: 1 base; J trimming: 0 bases; junction bases outside the gene matches: 6. CDR1 is SGHAT and CDR2 is FQNNGV in the germline V gene. The CDR3 totals 18 residues. In DNA, the CDR3 is TGTGCCAGCAGCTTAGGGCTAGCGGGAGCAGGCTCCTACAATGAGCAGTTCTTC. Protein sequence: CASSLGLAGAGSYNEQFF.

In this sample, this clone turned up a few times. CDR3 sequence: CASSVGGTSGDNEQFF. In DNA form, the CDR3 reads TGTGCCAGCAGCGTAGGCGGGACTAGCGGGGACAATGAGCAGTTCTTC. The rearrangement uses TRBV9 and TRBJ2-1, with 13 bases identical to TRBD2. V gave up 0 bases and J gave up 5 bases; unmatched junction bases: 2. Germline CDR1 SGDLS, CDR2 YYNGEE. The CDR3 sequence is 16 residues long.

The J gene is TRBJ2-2, the V gene TRBV4-2, with TRBD1 identical over 8 bases. The CDR3 is made up of 16 amino acids. V lost 1 base and J lost 0; bases outside the gene matches: 1. CDR1 LGHNA and CDR2 YNFKEQ come from the germline V gene. The CDR3 region is CASSQGDRSNTGELFF. CDR3 bases: TGTGCCAGCAGCCAAGGGGACAGGTCGAACACCGGGGAGCTGTTTTTT.

The chain uses TRBV7-2 and TRBJ2-5; D is perhaps TRBD1 (6 bases). Germline CDR1 is SGHTA and CDR2 is FQGNSA. V was clipped by 5 bases and J by 2 bases, with 12 bases between them. This CDR3 has 14 amino acids. As DNA, the CDR3 is TGTGCCAGCAGCCAACCCAGGGGACAAGAGACCCAGTACTTC. Protein: CASSQPRGQETQYF.

The chain combines TRBV18 with TRBJ1-1, with 9 bases identical to TRBD1. Germline V lookup: CDR1 KGHSH, CDR2 LQKENI. This CDR3 has 15 amino acids. The ends lost 5 bases at V and 4 bases at J; junction bases unmatched: 8. The CDR3 DNA is TGTGCCAGCTCAACCGGACAGACAGGGGGCACTGAAGCTTTCTTT. Translating it yields CASSTGQTGGTEAFF.

This clone has a single count. The gene calls are TRBV18 and TRBJ2-2, with 7 positions matching TRBD1. V shed 5 bases and J 2 bases; nucleotides not matched to a gene: 5. Germline CDR1 reads KGHSH; CDR2 reads LQKENI. The length of the CDR3 is 15 residues. The CDR3 loop reads CASSEQGTNTGELFF. The CDR3 coding sequence is TGTGCCAGCTCAGAACAGGGGACAAACACCGGGGAGCTGTTTTTT.